This T cell receptor beta chain was sequenced in a study of tumor and adjacent non-tumor tissue in lung cancer (dated by TCRdb to 2016 to 2019). Some background on the complete study: By cancer type, the cohort comprised eleven to twelve adenocarcinoma patients, a couple of squamous cell carcinoma patients and 1 small cell lung cancer patient. Ages among the roughly 15 patients ranged from about 31 to 76 years, there were approximately 10 men and 5 women, and disease was at TNM stage I to III. Sequencing generated a total of some 130 million productive TCRbeta reads, averaging roughly 4.2 million reads per sample. Using bulk TCRbeta repertoires from under 18 lung cancer patients, the study set lung tumor tissue side by side with matched distant non-tumor lung tissue. A few dozen paired specimens, one tumor and one normal lung sample per patient, were profiled by TCRbeta CDR3 sequencing. Overall study outcomes, separate from this receptor: The top 100 clones made up a significantly larger cumulative share of the repertoire in normal lung than in tumor tissue. TCR diversity was significantly higher in younger patients, and greater tumor TCR diversity was associated with shorter overall survival and shorter disease-free survival. With only approximately 15 patients in the cohort, the authors noted that larger samples and more detailed clinical data are needed. Peripheral blood was not sequenced, so blood TCRbeta repertoires in these lung cancer patients were not examined. Tumor tissue showed significantly greater TCR diversity (inverse Simpson) than normal lung tissue (431.37 vs 166.20, P = 0.0075, Mann-Whitney U test). The sequencing platform is not named in the methods, and unique molecular identifiers are not mentioned.

RNA was isolated from bulk unsorted tissue, and RNA quality was assessed with a NanoDrop ND-1000 and an Agilent 2100. Donors were newly diagnosed lung cancer patients admitted for thoracic surgery in China between August and November 2014, without prior chemotherapy. Anyone who had undergone radiotherapy or chemotherapy before, or who had another cancer at the same time, was left out of the study. Pieces of surgical tissue measuring about 1-2.3 cm3 were kept in RNAlater solution and held at -80 degrees C until needed. The library was prepared using multiplex PCR. The sequencer listed for this sample is Illumina HiSeq 2500. TCRbeta libraries were built by three rounds of nested PCR using primers (Table S4), following protocols modified from ARM-PCR. Before sequencing, PCR products of 200-500 bp were excised from the gel and purified with the QIAquick gel extraction kit. The study's processing was this. Trimmomatic was used to clean the reads, FLASH was used to merge the reads into complete CDR3 sequences, and MiTCR was used to assign the reads to V(D)J germline segments. Clonal diversity was computed as the inverse Simpson's index with VDJtools. A read counted as productive if the sequence was in-frame and lacked a premature stop codon. TCRdb reprocessing: public reads trimmed at Q25 with fastp, clones called with MiXCR, in-frame beta chains kept. Rows are unified per CDR3 protein, each entry keeping the most common DNA and genes. TCRdb's processing, not the study's, gives the V and J calls here. The sample profile shows about 75,000 distinct CDR3 sequences; around four fifths of them were found once. The ten largest clones capture 12% of the sample.

Trimming costs V 1 base and J 12 bases, and their ends lie 17 bases apart. From its cysteine to its phenylalanine, the CDR3 spans 14 amino acids. Only CDR3 DNA remains: 42 bases, in frame from the first base. Looking up the germline V gene (reference sequence) yields CDR1 MNHNY and CDR2 SVGAGI. This clonotype came up once. Its antigen specificity is not known. Nothing much larger sits one base from this clone, and base qualities are not available. A read on its own is weak evidence. The TCR sequence derives from a woman between 50 and 59 years old with non-small cell lung cancer. The specimen was lung tumor tissue. The chain uses TRBV6-6 and TRBJ2-3, with an unclear D gene assignment. The CDR3 in this case is CASSYYLSAGTQYF. The nucleotide sequence is given as TGTGCCAGCAGTTACTACCTCTCCGCCGGTACACAGTATTTT.